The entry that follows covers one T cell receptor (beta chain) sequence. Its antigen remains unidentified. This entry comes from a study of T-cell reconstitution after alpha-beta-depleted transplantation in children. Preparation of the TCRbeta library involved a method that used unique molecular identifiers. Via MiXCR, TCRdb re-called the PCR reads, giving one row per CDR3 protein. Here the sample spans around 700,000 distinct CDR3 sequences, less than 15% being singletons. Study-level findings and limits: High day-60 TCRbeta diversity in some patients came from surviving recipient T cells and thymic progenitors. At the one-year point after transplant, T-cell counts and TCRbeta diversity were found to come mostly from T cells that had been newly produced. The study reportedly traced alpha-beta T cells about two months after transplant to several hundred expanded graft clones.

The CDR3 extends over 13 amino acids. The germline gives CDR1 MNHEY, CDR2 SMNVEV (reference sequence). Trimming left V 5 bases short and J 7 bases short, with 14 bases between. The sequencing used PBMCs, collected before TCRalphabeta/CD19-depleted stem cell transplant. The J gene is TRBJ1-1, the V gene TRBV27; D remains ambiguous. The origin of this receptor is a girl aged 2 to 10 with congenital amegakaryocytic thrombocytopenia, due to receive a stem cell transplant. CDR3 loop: CASSPIRTHEAFF. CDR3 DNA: TGTGCCAGCAGTCCAATACGGACGCATGAAGCTTTCTTT.